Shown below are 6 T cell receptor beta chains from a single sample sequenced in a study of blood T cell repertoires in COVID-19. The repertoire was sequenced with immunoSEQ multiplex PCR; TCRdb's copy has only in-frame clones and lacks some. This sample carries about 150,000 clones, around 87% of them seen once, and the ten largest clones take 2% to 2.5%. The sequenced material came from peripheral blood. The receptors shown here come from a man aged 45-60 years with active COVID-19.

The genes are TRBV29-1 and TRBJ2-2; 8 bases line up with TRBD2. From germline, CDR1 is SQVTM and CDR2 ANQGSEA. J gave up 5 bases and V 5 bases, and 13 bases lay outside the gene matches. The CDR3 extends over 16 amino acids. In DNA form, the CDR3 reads TGCAGCGTTCTGGGGGCCCCCAGCGGGGGAACCGGGGAGCTGTTTTTT. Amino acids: CSVLGAPSGGTGELFF.

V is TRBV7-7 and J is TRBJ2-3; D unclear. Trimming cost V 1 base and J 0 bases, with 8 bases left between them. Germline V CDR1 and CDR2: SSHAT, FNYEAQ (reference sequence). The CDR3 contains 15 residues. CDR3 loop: CASSLGSLSTDTQYF. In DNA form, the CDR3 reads TGTGCCAGCAGCTTAGGTAGCCTGAGCACAGATACGCAGTATTTT.

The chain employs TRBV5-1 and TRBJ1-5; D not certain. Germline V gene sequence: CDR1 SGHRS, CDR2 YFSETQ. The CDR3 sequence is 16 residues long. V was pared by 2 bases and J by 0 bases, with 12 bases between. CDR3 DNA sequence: TGCGCCAGCAGCTTTCCTATTGGTGGTAGCAATCAGCCCCAGCATTTT. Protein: CASSFPIGGSNQPQHF.

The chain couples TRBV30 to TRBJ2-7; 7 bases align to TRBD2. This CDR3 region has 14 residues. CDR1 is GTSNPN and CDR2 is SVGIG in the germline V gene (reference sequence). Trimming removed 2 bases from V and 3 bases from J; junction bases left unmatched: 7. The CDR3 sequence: CAWSIGGRGYEQYF. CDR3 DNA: TGTGCCTGGAGTATTGGGGGGAGGGGCTACGAGCAGTACTTC.

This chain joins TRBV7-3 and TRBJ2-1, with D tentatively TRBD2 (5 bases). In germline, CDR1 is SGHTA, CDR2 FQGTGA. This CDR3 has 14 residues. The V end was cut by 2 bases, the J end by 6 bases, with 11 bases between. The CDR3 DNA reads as TGTGCCAGCAGCTTATCATCCGCGGGCAATGAGCAGTTCTTC. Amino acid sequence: CASSLSSAGNEQFF.

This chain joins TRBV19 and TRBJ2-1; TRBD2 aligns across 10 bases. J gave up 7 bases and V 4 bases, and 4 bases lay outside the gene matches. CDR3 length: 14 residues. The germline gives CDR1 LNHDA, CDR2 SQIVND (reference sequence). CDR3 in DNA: TGTGCCAGTAGTAAGCGGGGGGGCATTAATGAGCAGTTCTTC. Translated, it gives CASSKRGGINEQFF.